This passage covers 2 T cell receptor beta chains from one sample sequenced in a study of blood T cells in healthy people across ages. With a J-beta primer mix and a sample-barcoded 5' primer, a second PCR ran 7 to 11 cycles. TCRdb processed the 5' RACE reads anew with MiXCR; each CDR3 protein has one entry. The repertoire holds 1,500,000 or so distinct CDR3 sequences, with around 55% as singletons. The source material was blood. These TCRs come from a man aged 18-30 years in good health.

The chain carries TRBV7-2 and TRBJ2-1; D is unresolved. This CDR3 has 12 amino acids. Germline loops: CDR1 SGHTA, CDR2 FQGNSA. Trimming pared 5 bases from V and 8 bases from J, leaving 10 bases between. The CDR3 coding sequence is TGTGCCAGCAGCATTCACCGGGATGAGCAGTTCTTC. Amino acid sequence: CASSIHRDEQFF.

A few counts support this clonotype. The DNA of the CDR3 is TGTGCCAGCAGTTCCAACGGGGATCCCCTCTATGGCTACACCTTC. Residues: CASSSNGDPLYGYTF. The rearrangement uses TRBV7-2 and TRBJ1-2; D gene ambiguous. This CDR3 has 15 amino acids. CDR1 and CDR2 (germline): SGHTA, FQGNSA. V shed 6 bases and J shed 4 bases, with 18 bases lying between them.